A selection of T cell receptor beta chains follows, all from one sample in a study of PD-L1 blockade in urothelial cancer. Sequencing used immunoSEQ multiplex PCR; TCRdb keeps in-frame clones, though not all of them. The repertoire holds about 43,000 clones, 80% seen once, with roughly 16% in the top ten. Sequenced here: PBMCs, sampled around atezolizumab (anti-PD-L1) treatment. These receptors originate from a man in his 60s with urothelial cancer. CDR3s include the opening cysteine and the closing phenylalanine or tryptophan. D genes are given only for firm matches. The size of a clone is reported for some rows only, either as once, few or many, or as a class for expanded clones.

>TRBJ2-3|.|TRBV5-1|.
CASRSVPGAATDTQYF
TGCGCCAGCAGGTCGGTGCCGGGAGCTGCCACAGATACGCAGTATTTT
>TRBJ2-5|.|TRBV6-5|.
CASSWGVRETQYF
TGTGCCAGCAGTTGGGGAGTGCGGGAGACCCAGTACTTC
>TRBJ2-7|.|TRBV6-1|.
CASRTPGQRGEQYF
TGTGCCAGCAGGACCCCCGGACAGAGAGGGGAGCAGTACTTC
>TRBJ2-3|.|TRBV7-2|TRBD2
CASSLGVAGGRTQYF
TGTGCCAGCAGCTTAGGGGTAGCGGGTGGGCGTACGCAGTATTTT
>TRBJ2-7|.|TRBV27|.
CASSPMDSYEQYF
TGTGCCAGCAGTCCCATGGACAGCTACGAGCAGTACTTC
>TRBJ2-7|.|TRBV5-1|TRBD2
CASSQGLTYEQYF
TGCGCCAGCAGCCAGGGACTAACCTACGAGCAGTACTTC
>TRBJ1-6|.|TRBV15|.
CATSSTYQGKDSPLHF
TGTGCCACCAGCAGCACTTATCAGGGCAAGGATTCACCCCTCCACTTT
>TRBJ1-1|.|TRBV28|.
CASSLTRTEAFF
TGTGCCAGCAGTTTAACGAGAACTGAAGCTTTCTTT
>TRBJ2-3|.|TRBV29-1|TRBD2
CSVRGGFSTDTQYF
TGCAGCGTTCGGGGGGGTTTTAGCACAGATACGCAGTATTTT
>TRBJ1-2|.|TRBV21-1|.
CASSTRWTEGGGYTF
TGTGCCAGCAGCACTCGATGGACAGAAGGGGGTGGCTACACCTTC
>TRBJ1-5|.|TRBV27|.
CASSLQGHQPQHF
TGTGCCAGCAGTTTACAGGGGCATCAGCCCCAGCATTTT
>TRBJ2-3|.|TRBV7-8|.
CASSPRRSQDTQYF
TGTGCCAGCAGCCCCCGGAGGAGTCAAGATACGCAGTATTTT
>TRBJ1-1|.|TRBV6-1|.
CASSESVNTEAFF
TGTGCCAGCAGTGAATCGGTGAACACTGAAGCTTTCTTT
>TRBJ1-6|.|TRBV7-6|TRBD1
CASSQLGTVNSPLHF
TGTGCCAGCAGCCAGTTGGGGACAGTTAATTCACCCCTCCACTTT
>TRBJ2-3|.|TRBV7-2|.
CASSLGAGVGDTQYF
TGTGCCAGCAGCTTAGGAGCGGGTGTCGGGGATACGCAGTATTTT
>TRBJ2-5|once|TRBV11-2|TRBD1
CASSLQGEETQYF
TGTGCCAGCAGCTTACAGGGGGAAGAGACCCAGTACTTC
>TRBJ1-1|.|TRBV15|TRBD1
CATSRDLQGAGTEAFF
TGTGCCACCAGCAGAGATTTACAGGGGGCGGGAACTGAAGCTTTCTTT
>TRBJ2-5|.|TRBV18|TRBD2
CASSSQRGGEKTQYF
TGTGCCAGCTCCTCCCAGCGCGGGGGGGAGAAGACCCAGTACTTC
>TRBJ1-5|.|TRBV19|.
CASTNGGLGPQHF
TGTGCCAGTACCAACGGGGGGTTAGGGCCCCAGCATTTT
>TRBJ1-2|.|TRBV4-3|TRBD1
CASSQDRGVNYGYTF
TGCGCCAGCAGCCAAGACAGGGGGGTTAACTATGGCTACACCTTC
>TRBJ1-3|.|TRBV7-9|TRBD1
CASSVGQGTLPSGNTIYF
TGTGCCAGCAGCGTCGGACAGGGAACTCTCCCCTCTGGAAACACCATATATTTT
>TRBJ1-2|.|TRBV28|.
CASSLSQGPIYGYTF
TGTGCCAGCAGTTTATCACAGGGCCCAATTTATGGCTACACCTTC